Each of the 15 T cell receptor beta chains below was sequenced from the same sample in a study of cytomegalovirus exposure and HLA in healthy donors. In the PCR, 60 Vbeta and 13 Jbeta primers were used. The assay was immunoSEQ multiplex PCR, and TCRdb's table has in-frame clones only and misses some. Of roughly 160,000 clones in the sample, about 85% were seen once. Input material: PBMCs. The receptors derive from a boy aged 2-15 years in good health and CMV-seronegative.

The chain combines TRBV28 with TRBJ1-2, with D possibly TRBD1 on 6 matching bases. CDR1 is MDHEN and CDR2 is SYDVKM in the germline V gene. The germline V and J ends were trimmed by 5 bases and 8 bases, with 21 bases remaining between them. The CDR3 length is 15 residues. The CDR3 is CASSTMPDRRRGYTF. CDR3 nucleotides: TGTGCCAGCAGTACAATGCCCGACAGGCGCCGGGGCTACACCTTC.

The chain is built from TRBV19 and TRBJ2-2; a possible D gene is TRBD2 (6 bases). V lost 1 base, J lost 2 bases, and 11 bases lay in between. The CDR3 is made up of 16 amino acids. From germline, CDR1 is LNHDA and CDR2 SQIVND (reference sequence). In nucleotides, the CDR3 is TGTGCCAGTAGTATAGTAGGCGGGGATAACACCGGGGAGCTGTTTTTT. Translating it yields CASSIVGGDNTGELFF.

The chain recombines TRBV11-2 with TRBJ2-1; the D is unclear. The CDR3 has 14 residues. In germline, CDR1 is SGHAT, CDR2 FQNNGV. Trimming cost V 1 base and J 6 bases, with 10 bases left between them. CDR3 amino acids: CASSLAARSNEQFF. The CDR3 DNA reads as TGTGCCAGCAGCTTAGCGGCTAGATCCAATGAGCAGTTCTTC.

V and J are TRBV27 and TRBJ2-7; the match to TRBD1 covers 8 bases. The ends lost 5 bases at V and 2 bases at J; junction bases unmatched: 5. CDR1 and CDR2 (germline): MNHEY, SMNVEV (reference sequence). The CDR3 runs to 14 residues. CDR3: CASSRQGRTYEQYV. The CDR3 nucleotides read TGTGCCAGCAGTCGACAGGGGAGGACCTACGAGCAGTACGTC.

V is TRBV28 and J is TRBJ2-7, with TRBD1 matching 7 bases. V dropped 10 bases and J dropped 0; count of bases not matched to a gene: 9. CDR1 is MDHEN and CDR2 is SYDVKM in the germline V gene. The CDR3 is made up of 14 amino acids. The chain's CDR3 is CATKRGDSSYEQYF. CDR3 coding DNA: TGTGCCACTAAACGAGGGGACAGCTCCTACGAGCAGTACTTC.

This rearrangement joins TRBV5-1 to TRBJ1-6, with 12 positions matching TRBD1. Looked up from germline, CDR1 is SGHRS and CDR2 is YFSETQ. The trim removed 4 bases at V and 7 bases at J, leaving 9 bases unmatched. The CDR3 contains 17 residues. CDR3 DNA sequence: TGCGCCAGCAGCGGGGACCCCGGGACAGGGGGCAATTCACCCCTCCACTTT. Translated, it gives CASSGDPGTGGNSPLHF.

J is TRBJ2-3 and V is TRBV4-2; 7 bases fit TRBD2. CDR3 length: 16 amino acids. The germline gives CDR1 LGHNA, CDR2 YNFKEQ. The trim removed 1 base at V and 2 bases at J, leaving 6 bases unmatched. The CDR3 DNA is TGTGCCAGCAGCCAAGTCAGCGGGGCCCCCACAGATACGCAGTATTTT. Encoded protein: CASSQVSGAPTDTQYF.

The gene calls are TRBV28 and TRBJ2-3; D is perhaps TRBD2 (6 bases). This CDR3 is 15 amino acids long. Germline CDR1 reads MDHEN; CDR2 reads SYDVKM. Trimming left V 8 bases short and J 2 bases short, with 17 bases between. The CDR3 sequence: CASGALAFLTDTQYF. The CDR3 DNA reads as TGTGCCAGCGGGGCCCTAGCGTTCCTCACAGATACGCAGTATTTT.

The genes are TRBV27 and TRBJ2-7; 7 nucleotides line up with TRBD1. This CDR3 spans 15 amino acids. CDR1 and CDR2 (germline): MNHEY, SMNVEV (reference sequence). V was clipped by 1 base and J by 2 bases; unmatched bases: 5. DNA of the CDR3: TGTGCCAGCAGTTTATATCCGGGGACAGCCTACGAGCAGTACGTC. It yields the protein CASSLYPGTAYEQYV.

V gene TRBV5-4 combines with J gene TRBJ2-1; TRBD2 matches at 7 bases. The V segment lost 2 bases and the J segment 12 bases; nucleotides outside the gene matches: 8. This CDR3 is 13 amino acids long. Per germline, CDR1 SGHNT and CDR2 YYREEE (reference sequence). In DNA, the CDR3 is TGTGCCAGCAGCTTTGGACTAGACCCCGGGCAGTTCTTC. The encoded protein is CASSFGLDPGQFF.

This chain links TRBV27 with TRBJ2-7, with D perhaps TRBD2 (5 bases). The CDR3 extends over 14 amino acids. The V end was cut by 4 bases, the J end by 0 bases, with 10 bases between. Germline values: CDR1 MNHEY, CDR2 SMNVEV (reference sequence). The CDR3 region is CASSSSGPSYEQYF. The CDR3 DNA is TGTGCCAGCAGTTCAAGCGGACCCTCCTACGAGCAGTACTTC.

V usage is TRBV6-5 and J usage is TRBJ2-5, with 8 bases lining up with TRBD1. The germline CDR1 and CDR2 sequences are MNHEY and SVGAGI. The CDR3 consists of 16 residues. Germline trimming cut 0 bases from V and 4 bases from J; bases unmatched to any gene: 7. The CDR3 sequence: CASSYSLAGGVETQYF. CDR3 nucleotides: TGTGCCAGCAGTTACTCACTGGCAGGGGGCGTAGAGACCCAGTACTTC.

This chain joins TRBV7-2 and TRBJ1-1, with D perhaps matching TRBD1 (5 bases). Germline loops: CDR1 SGHTA, CDR2 FQGNSA. Deletions cut 1 base from V and 5 bases from J, with 14 bases between. The CDR3 contains 15 residues. The CDR3 loop is CASSLGQGGVTEAFF. The CDR3 nucleotides read TGTGCCAGCAGCTTAGGCCAGGGTGGTGTAACTGAAGCTTTCTTT.

V usage is TRBV7-6 and J usage is TRBJ1-6; perhaps TRBD1 as D (5 bases). The V gene lost 5 bases and the J gene lost 8 bases, with 22 bases spanning the gap. The CDR3 is made up of 17 amino acids. Germline V CDR1 and CDR2: SGHVS, FNYEAQ. The CDR3 DNA follows: TGTGCCAGCAGCCCCACTCCAAGGGGTAGAAGGGATTCACCCCTCCACTTT. The encoded protein is CASSPTPRGRRDSPLHF.

The V and J genes are TRBV10-1 and TRBJ2-1; TRBD2 matches at 13 bases. Per germline, CDR1 WNHNN and CDR2 SYGVQD (reference sequence). With V trimmed by 2 bases and J by 6 bases, 4 bases remained unmatched. The CDR3 is made up of 16 amino acids. The CDR3: CASSERRLAGGNEQFF. The DNA for the CDR3 is TGCGCCAGCAGTGAGCGTAGACTAGCGGGGGGCAATGAGCAGTTCTTC.